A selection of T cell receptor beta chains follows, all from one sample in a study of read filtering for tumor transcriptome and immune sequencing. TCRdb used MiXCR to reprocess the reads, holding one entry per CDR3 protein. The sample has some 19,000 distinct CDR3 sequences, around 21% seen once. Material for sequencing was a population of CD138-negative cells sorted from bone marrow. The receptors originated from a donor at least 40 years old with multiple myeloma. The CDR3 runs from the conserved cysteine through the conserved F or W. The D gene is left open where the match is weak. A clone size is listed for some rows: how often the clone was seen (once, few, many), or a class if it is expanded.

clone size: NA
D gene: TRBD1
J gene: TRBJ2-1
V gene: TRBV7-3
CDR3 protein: CASGLSSGQGVNEQFF
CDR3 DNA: TGTGCCAGCGGTCTAAGTTCGGGACAGGGGGTCAATGAGCAGTTCTTC

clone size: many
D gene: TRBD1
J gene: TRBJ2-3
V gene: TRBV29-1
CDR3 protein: CSGQGQGNTDTQYF
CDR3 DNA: TGCAGCGGGCAGGGACAGGGGAACACAGATACGCAGTATTTT

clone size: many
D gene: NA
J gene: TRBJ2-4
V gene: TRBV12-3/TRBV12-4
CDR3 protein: CASSSHGGNIQYF
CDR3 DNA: TGTGCCAGCAGTTCCCACGGAGGAAACATTCAGTACTTC

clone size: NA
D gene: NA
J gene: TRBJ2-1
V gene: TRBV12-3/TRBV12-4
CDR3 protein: CANSRNDRRGDNEQFF
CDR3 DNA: TGTGCCAACAGTAGAAACGATAGGAGGGGGGACAATGAGCAGTTCTTC

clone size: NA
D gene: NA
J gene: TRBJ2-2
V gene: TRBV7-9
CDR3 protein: CASSEGTAGELSF
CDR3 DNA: TGTGCCAGCAGCGAAGGGACGGCCGGGGAGCTGTCCTTT

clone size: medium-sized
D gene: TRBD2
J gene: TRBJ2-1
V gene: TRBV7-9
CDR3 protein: CASSPSGRNDNEQFF
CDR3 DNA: TGTGCCAGCAGCCCAAGCGGGAGGAACGACAATGAGCAGTTCTTC

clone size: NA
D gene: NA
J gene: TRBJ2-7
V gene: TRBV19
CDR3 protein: CASSIIGSSYEQDF
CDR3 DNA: TGTGCCAGTAGTATTATCGGGAGCTCCTACGAGCAGGACTTC

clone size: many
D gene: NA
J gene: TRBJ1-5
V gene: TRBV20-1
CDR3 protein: CSARAGMGNQPQHF
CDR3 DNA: TGCAGTGCTAGAGCGGGGATGGGGAATCAGCCCCAGCATTTT

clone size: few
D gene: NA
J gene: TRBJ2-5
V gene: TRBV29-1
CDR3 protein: CSVEVWGTQYF
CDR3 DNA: TGCAGCGTTGAGGTCTGGGGGACCCAGTACTTC

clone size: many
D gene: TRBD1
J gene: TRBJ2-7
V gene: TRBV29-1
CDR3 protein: CSVGTGAYEQYF
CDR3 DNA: TGCAGCGTGGGGACAGGAGCCTACGAGCAGTACTTC

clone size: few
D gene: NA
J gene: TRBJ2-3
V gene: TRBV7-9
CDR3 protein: CASSFQADTQYF
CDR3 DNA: TGTGCCAGCAGCTTCCAGGCAGATACGCAGTATTTT

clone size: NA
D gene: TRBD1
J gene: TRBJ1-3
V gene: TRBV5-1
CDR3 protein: CAGSSGQNSGNTIYF
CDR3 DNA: TGCGCCGGCAGCTCGGGACAGAACTCTGGAAACACCATATATTTT

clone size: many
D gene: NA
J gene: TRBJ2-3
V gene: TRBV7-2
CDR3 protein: CASSLRDIRYSDTQYF
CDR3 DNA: TGTGCCAGCAGCTTACGTGACATCAGGTATTCAGATACGCAGTATTTT

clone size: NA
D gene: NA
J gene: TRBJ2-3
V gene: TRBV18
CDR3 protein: CASSPLSPGTSTDAQYF
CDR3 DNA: TGTGCCAGCTCACCACTGTCACCGGGAACAAGCACAGATGCGCAGTATTTT

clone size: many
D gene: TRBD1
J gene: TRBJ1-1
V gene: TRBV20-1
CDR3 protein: CRIDRANTEAFF
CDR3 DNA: TGCAGGATCGACAGGGCGAACACTGAAGCTTTCTTT

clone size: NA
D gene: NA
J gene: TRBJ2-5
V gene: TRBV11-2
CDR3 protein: CASSLVGRFVETQYF
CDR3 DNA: TGTGCCAGCAGCTTAGTTGGACGATTCGTTGAGACTCAGTACTTC

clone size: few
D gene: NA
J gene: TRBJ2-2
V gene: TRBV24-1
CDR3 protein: CATSDRRMTNTGELFF
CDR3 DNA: TGTGCCACCAGTGATCGACGGATGACGAACACCGGGGAGCTGTTTTTT

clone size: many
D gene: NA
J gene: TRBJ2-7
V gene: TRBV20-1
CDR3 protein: CSARVDHPYEQYF
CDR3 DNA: TGCAGTGCTAGAGTTGATCATCCCTACGAGCAGTACTTC

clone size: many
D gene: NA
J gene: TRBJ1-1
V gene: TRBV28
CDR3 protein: CASSLSREAFF
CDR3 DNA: TGTGCCAGCAGTTTATCCAGGGAAGCTTTCTTT

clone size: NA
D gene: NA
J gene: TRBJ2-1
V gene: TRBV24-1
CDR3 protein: CATSGGYNWGNEQFF
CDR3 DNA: TGTGCCACCAGTGGAGGCTACAACTGGGGCAATGAGCAGTTCTTC

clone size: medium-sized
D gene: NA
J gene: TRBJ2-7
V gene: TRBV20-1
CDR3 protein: CSARDIRAQINYEQYF
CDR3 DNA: TGCAGTGCTAGAGATATAAGGGCCCAGATAAACTACGAGCAGTACTTC

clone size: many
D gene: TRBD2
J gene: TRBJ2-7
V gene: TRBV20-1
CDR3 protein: CSASGLAASYEQYF
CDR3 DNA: TGCAGTGCTAGTGGACTAGCGGCTTCCTACGAGCAGTACTTC

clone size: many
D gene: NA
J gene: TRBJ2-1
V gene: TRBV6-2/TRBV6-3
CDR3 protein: CASSRTGGQMGNEQFF
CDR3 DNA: TGTGCCAGCAGTCGGACGGGGGGCCAGATGGGCAATGAGCAGTTCTTC